Below are 9 T cell receptor beta chains sequenced from a single sample in a study of blood T cell repertoires in COVID-19. The protocol was immunoSEQ multiplex PCR, while the TCRdb copy is restricted to in-frame clones and leaves out a portion. Among 80,000 to 95,000 clones, 70% to 85% were seen once, and the ten largest hold roughly 4.2%. What was sequenced was peripheral blood. These receptors all come from a woman between 50 and 59 years old with acute or convalescent COVID-19.

The CDR3, as DNA: TGCGCCAGCAGCCAAGTTTTGGGGGGGCCGTACAATGAGCAGTTCTTC. Its translation is CASSQVLGGPYNEQFF. The genes are TRBV4-1 and TRBJ2-1; TRBD2 might be the D (7 bases). Between the trimmed V and J ends, which lost 1 base and 4 bases, there was a span of 14 bases. The germline gives CDR1 MGHRA, CDR2 YSYEKL. The CDR3 is 16 amino acids.

The chain recombines TRBV5-4 with TRBJ1-2, with 10 bases aligning to TRBD1. J was trimmed by 0 bases and V by 3 bases; bases with no gene match: 8. Looked up from germline, CDR1 is SGHNT and CDR2 is YYREEE (reference sequence). This CDR3 region has 17 residues. The chain's CDR3 is CASSSGQGGLSNYGYTF. The CDR3 DNA sequence: TGTGCCAGCAGCTCAGGACAGGGGGGCTTATCTAACTATGGCTACACCTTC.

This chain connects TRBV6-1 to TRBJ1-1; D ambiguous. Germline CDR1 and CDR2: MNHNS and SASEGT. V lost 1 base and J 0 bases, leaving 3 bases between the germline ends. The CDR3 has 13 residues. The CDR3 spells CASSEGLNTEAFF. The CDR3 bases are TGTGCCAGCAGTGAAGGGCTGAACACTGAAGCTTTCTTT.

This clone appeared a few times. CDR3 loop: CASSWAGTGGGYTF. The CDR3 DNA is TGTGCCAGCAGTTGGGCCGGGACAGGAGGAGGCTACACCTTC. V is TRBV27 and J is TRBJ1-2, with 8 bases fitting TRBD1. Germline CDR1 and CDR2: MNHEY and SMNVEV (reference sequence). The CDR3 spans 14 residues. After removal of 4 bases from V and 8 bases from J, the junction contained 9 bases not matched to a gene.

The gene calls are TRBV7-8 and TRBJ1-2; D is perhaps TRBD1 (6 bases). CDR3 length: 14 residues. Germline V gene data show CDR1 as SGHVS and CDR2 as FQNEAQ. V was shortened by 5 bases and J by 8 bases, with 18 bases between the two germline ends. The CDR3 is CASSEGGIDSGYTF. CDR3 DNA sequence: TGTGCCAGCAGCGAGGGGGGGATTGACAGCGGCTACACCTTC.

This clone was seen a few times. This chain links TRBV4-1 with TRBJ1-5, with 8 bases identical to TRBD1. With 0 bases clipped from V and 7 bases from J, the junction kept 5 bases outside the gene matches. The germline V gene has CDR1 MGHRA and CDR2 YSYEKL. The CDR3 spans 15 residues. The CDR3 DNA reads TGCGCCAGCAGCCAAGAGGTGACAGGGGACCAGCCCCAGCATTTT. This sequence encodes CASSQEVTGDQPQHF.

The chain employs TRBV14 and TRBJ1-6; TRBD1 matches 9 bases. Germline CDR1 is SGHDN and CDR2 is FVKESK. The length of the CDR3 is 16 residues. Germline trimming cut 0 bases from V and 13 bases from J; bases unmatched to any gene: 10. In DNA, the CDR3 is TGTGCCAGCAGCCAAGAACGGAACAGGGGGCTGGACCCCCTCCACTTT. This sequence encodes CASSQERNRGLDPLHF.

The chain is built from TRBV7-2 and TRBJ1-1, with a possible D match to TRBD1 (6 bases). Germline CDR1 and CDR2: SGHTA and FQGNSA. The CDR3 contains 13 residues. Trimming pared 6 bases from V and 1 base from J, leaving 9 bases between. The CDR3 region is CASRLGQNTEAFF. Written as DNA, the CDR3 is TGTGCCAGCAGGCTGGGACAGAACACTGAAGCTTTCTTT.

This clone was counted a single time. Relative to the germline gene, one junction end is altered; a read error may explain this. The chain carries TRBV6-5 and TRBJ1-1; 8 nucleotides match TRBD1. The CDR3 runs 15 residues. CDR1 and CDR2 (germline): MNHEY, SVGAGI. In nucleotides, the CDR3 is TGTGCCAGCATTTACTTGACAGGGGTGGACACTGAAGCTTTCTTT. This encodes CASIYLTGVDTEAFF.